Sequencing of this TCR beta chain was carried out in a study of T cell changes during pregnancy in multiple sclerosis. The CDR3 has 15 amino acids. V lost 4 bases to trimming and J lost 0 bases; unmatched junction nucleotides: 4. The germline CDR1 and CDR2 sequences are SGDLS and YYNGEE. This clone was detected only a few times. This table comes from immunoSEQ multiplex PCR, and its TCRdb copy is limited to in-frame clones, with some not included. The sample includes fewer than 90,000 clones, approximately 95% of them seen just once. The source material was peripheral blood, sampled in the first trimester of pregnancy. The origin of this receptor is a female donor with multiple sclerosis, enrolled in a pregnancy study. The V gene is TRBV9, the J gene TRBJ1-1, with 9 bases that match TRBD1. CDR3 residues: CASSPRDRVNTEAFF. CDR3 bases: TGTGCCAGCAGCCCTCGGGACAGGGTGAACACTGAAGCTTTCTTT.